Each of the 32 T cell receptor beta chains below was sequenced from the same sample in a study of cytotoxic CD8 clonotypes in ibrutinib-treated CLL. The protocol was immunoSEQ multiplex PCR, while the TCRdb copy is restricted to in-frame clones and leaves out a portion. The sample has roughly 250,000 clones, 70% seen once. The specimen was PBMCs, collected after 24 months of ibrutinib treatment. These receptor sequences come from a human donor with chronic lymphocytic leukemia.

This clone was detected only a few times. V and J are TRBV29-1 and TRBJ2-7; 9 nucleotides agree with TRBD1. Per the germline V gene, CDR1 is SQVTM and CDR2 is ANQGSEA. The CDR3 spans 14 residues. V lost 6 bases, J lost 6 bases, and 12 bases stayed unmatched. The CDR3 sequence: CSVPPGQGDGEQYF. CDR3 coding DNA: TGCAGCGTGCCCCCGGGACAGGGAGACGGCGAGCAGTACTTC.

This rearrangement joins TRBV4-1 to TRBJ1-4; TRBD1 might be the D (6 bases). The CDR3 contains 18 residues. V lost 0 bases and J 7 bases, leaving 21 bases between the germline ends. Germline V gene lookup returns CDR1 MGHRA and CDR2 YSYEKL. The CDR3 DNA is TGCGCCAGCAGCCAAGACCGCGGGCAGGGGCCCTCGGGTGAAAAACTGTTTTTT. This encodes CASSQDRGQGPSGEKLFF.

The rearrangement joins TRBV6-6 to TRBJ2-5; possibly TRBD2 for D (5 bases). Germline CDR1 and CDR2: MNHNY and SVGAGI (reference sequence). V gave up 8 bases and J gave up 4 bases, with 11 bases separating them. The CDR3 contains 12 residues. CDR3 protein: CASLGVVETQYF. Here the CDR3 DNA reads TGTGCCAGCCTCGGGGTGGTAGAGACCCAGTACTTC.

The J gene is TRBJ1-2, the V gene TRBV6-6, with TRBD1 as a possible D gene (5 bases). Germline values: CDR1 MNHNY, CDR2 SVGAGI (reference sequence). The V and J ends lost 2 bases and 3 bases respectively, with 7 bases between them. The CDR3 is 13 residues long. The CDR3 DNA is TGTGCCAGCAGTTACCGCAGGGACTATGGCTACACCTTC. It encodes CASSYRRDYGYTF.

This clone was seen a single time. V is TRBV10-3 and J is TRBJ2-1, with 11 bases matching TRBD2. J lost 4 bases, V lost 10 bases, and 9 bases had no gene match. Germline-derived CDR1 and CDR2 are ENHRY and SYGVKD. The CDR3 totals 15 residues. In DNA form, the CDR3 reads TGTGCCACTGCAAGCTTAGCGGGAGGGTACAATGAGCAGTTCTTC. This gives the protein CATASLAGGYNEQFF.

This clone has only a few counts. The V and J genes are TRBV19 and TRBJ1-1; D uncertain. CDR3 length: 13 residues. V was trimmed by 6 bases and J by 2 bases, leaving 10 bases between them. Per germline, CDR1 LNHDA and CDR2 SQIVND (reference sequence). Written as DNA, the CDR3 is TGTGCCAGTAGCGACGGGCCCAACACTGAAGCTTTCTTT. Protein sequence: CASSDGPNTEAFF. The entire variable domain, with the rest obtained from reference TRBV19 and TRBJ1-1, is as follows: DGGITQSPKYLFRKEGQNVTLSCEQNLNHDAMYWYRQDPGQGLRLIYYSQIVNDFQKGDIAEGYSVSREKKESFPLTVTSAQKNPTAFYLCASSDGPNTEAFFGQGTRLTVV.

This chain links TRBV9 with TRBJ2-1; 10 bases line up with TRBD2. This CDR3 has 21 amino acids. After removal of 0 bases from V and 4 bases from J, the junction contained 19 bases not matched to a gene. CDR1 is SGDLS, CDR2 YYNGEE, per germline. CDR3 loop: CASSVGPLGLAGDSVYNEQFF. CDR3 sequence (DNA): TGTGCCAGCAGCGTAGGCCCTCTAGGGCTAGCGGGAGATTCCGTTTACAATGAGCAGTTCTTC.

The CDR3 nucleotides read TGCAGCGCTACGGGGACACTGAACACTGAAGCTTTCTTT. Translation gives CSATGTLNTEAFF. The chain links TRBV29-1 to TRBJ1-1; the D gene is possibly TRBD1 (6 bases). The CDR3 contains 13 residues. The V gene's germline CDR1 is SQVTM and CDR2 ANQGSEA. Trimming removed 7 bases at V and 0 bases at J, with 12 bases between. Complete variable domain (other parts from reference TRBV29-1 and TRBJ1-1): SAVISQKPSRDICQRGTSLTIQCQVDSQVTMMFWYRQQPGQSLTLIATANQGSEATYESGFVIDKFPISRPNLTFSTLTVSNMSPEDSSIYLCSATGTLNTEAFFGQGTRLTVV.

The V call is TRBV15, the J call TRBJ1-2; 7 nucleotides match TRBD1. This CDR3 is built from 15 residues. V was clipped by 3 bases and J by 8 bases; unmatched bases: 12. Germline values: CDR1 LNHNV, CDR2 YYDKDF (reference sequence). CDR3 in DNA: TGTGCCACCAGCAGGACCGGGACAGAAGTAAAAGGCTACACCTTC. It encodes CATSRTGTEVKGYTF.

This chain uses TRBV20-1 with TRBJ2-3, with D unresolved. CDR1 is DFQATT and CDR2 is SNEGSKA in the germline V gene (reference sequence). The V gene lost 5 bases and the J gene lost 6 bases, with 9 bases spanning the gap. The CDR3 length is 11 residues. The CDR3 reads CSAGPGDTQYF. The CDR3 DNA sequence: TGCAGTGCTGGACCTGGGGATACGCAGTATTTT.

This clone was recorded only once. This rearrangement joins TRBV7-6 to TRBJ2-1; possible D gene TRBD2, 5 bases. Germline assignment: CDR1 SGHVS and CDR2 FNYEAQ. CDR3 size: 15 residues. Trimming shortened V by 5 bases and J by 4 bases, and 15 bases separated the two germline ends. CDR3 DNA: TGTGCCAGCAGCCCCTTTCGGGAAAGGTACAATGAGCAGTTCTTC. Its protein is CASSPFRERYNEQFF.

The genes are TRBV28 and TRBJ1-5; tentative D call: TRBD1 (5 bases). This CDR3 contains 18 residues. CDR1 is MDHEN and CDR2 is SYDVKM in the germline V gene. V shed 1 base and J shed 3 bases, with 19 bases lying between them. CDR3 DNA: TGTGCCAGCAGTTTATTTCGTGGAGGCGGAGGGGCCAATCAGCCCCAGCATTTT. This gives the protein CASSLFRGGGGANQPQHF.

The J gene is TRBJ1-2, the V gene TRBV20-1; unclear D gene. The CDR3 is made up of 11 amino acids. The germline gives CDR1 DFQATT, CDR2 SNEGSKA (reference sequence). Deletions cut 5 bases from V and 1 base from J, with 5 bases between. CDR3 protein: CSAPDNYGYTF. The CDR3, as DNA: TGCAGTGCTCCCGATAACTATGGCTACACCTTC.

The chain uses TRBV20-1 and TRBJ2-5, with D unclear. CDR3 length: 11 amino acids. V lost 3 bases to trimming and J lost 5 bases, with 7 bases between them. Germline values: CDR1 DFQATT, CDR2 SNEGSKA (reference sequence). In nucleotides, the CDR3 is TGCAGTGCTAGGAAATGGGAGACCCAGTACTTC. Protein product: CSARKWETQYF.

The CDR3 bases are TGTGCCAGCAGTTACGCAGGGCCCTCAGGCTACACCTTC. Residues: CASSYAGPSGYTF. This chain uses TRBV6-5 with TRBJ1-2, with a tentative D call TRBD1 (5 bases). With 2 bases removed from V and 8 bases from J, the gap between germline ends came to 12 bases. This CDR3 comprises 13 residues. Germline V gene lookup returns CDR1 MNHEY and CDR2 SVGAGI.

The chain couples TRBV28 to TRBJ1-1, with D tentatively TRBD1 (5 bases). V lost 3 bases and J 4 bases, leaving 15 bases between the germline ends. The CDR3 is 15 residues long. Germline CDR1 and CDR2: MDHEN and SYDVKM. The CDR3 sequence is CASSLVGVGGTEAFF. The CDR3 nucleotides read TGTGCCAGCAGTTTGGTTGGGGTGGGGGGCACTGAAGCTTTCTTT.

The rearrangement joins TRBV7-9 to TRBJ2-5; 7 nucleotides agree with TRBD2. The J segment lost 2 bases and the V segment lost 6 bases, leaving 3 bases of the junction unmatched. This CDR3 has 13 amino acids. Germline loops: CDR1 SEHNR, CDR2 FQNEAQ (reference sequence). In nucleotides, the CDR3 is TGTGCCAGCAGTCCGGGACTACAAGAGACCCAGTACTTC. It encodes CASSPGLQETQYF.

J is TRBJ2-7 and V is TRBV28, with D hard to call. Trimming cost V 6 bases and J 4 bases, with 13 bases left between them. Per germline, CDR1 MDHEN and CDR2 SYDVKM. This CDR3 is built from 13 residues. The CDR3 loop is CASSRPAQYEQYF. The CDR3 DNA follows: TGTGCCAGCAGCCGACCCGCACAGTACGAGCAGTACTTC.

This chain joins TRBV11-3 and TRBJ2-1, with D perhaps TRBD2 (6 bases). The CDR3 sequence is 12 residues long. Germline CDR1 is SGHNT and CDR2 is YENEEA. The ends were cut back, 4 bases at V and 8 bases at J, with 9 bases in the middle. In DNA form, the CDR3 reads TGTGCCAGCAGCTCACTAGCCGATGAGCAGTTCTTC. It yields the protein CASSSLADEQFF. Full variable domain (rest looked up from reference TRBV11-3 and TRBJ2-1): EAGVVQSPRYKIIEKKQPVAFWCNPISGHNTLYWYLQNLGQGPELLIRYENEEAVDDSQLPKDRFSAERLKGVDSTLKIQPAELGDSAVYLCASSSLADEQFFGPGTRLTVL.

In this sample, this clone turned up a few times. The CDR3 reads CASSQVDRTTYEQYF. The CDR3 coding sequence is TGCGCCAGCAGCCAAGTCGACAGGACAACCTACGAGCAGTACTTC. The chain has TRBV4-3 and TRBJ2-7; tentative D call: TRBD1 (6 bases). The CDR3 contains 15 residues. Trimming cost V 1 base and J 2 bases, with 12 bases left between them. Germline V gives CDR1 LGHNA, CDR2 YSLEER.

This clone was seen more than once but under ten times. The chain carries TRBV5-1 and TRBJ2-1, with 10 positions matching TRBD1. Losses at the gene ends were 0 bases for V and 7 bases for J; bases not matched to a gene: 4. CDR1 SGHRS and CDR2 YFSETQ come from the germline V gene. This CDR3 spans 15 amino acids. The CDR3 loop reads CASSLAGQGENEQFF. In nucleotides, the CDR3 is TGCGCCAGCAGCTTGGCTGGACAGGGGGAAAATGAGCAGTTCTTC. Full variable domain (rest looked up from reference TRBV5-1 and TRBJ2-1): KAGVTQTPRYLIKTRGQQVTLSCSPISGHRSVSWYQQTPGQGLQFLFEYFSETQRNKGNFPGRFSGRQFSNSRSEMNVSTLELGDSALYLCASSLAGQGENEQFFGPGTRLTVL.

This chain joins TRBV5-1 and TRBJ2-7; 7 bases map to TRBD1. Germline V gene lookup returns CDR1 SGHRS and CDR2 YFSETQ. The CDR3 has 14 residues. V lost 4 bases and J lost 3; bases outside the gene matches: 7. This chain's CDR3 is CASSRRDSSYEQYF. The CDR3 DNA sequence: TGCGCCAGCAGCCGTCGGGACAGCAGCTACGAGCAGTACTTC.

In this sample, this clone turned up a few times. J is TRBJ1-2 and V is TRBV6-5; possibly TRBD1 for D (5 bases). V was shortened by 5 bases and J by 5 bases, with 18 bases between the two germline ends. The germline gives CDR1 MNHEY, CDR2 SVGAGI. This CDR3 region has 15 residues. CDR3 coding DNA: TGTGCCAGCAGTCCGACGGGACTGGAGGAGTATGGCTACACCTTC. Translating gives CASSPTGLEEYGYTF.

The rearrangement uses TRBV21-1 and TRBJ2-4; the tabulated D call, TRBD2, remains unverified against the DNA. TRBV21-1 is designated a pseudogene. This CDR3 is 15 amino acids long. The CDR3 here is CASSTGGGRENIQYF. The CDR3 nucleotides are TGTGCCAGCAGCACGGGGGGAGGGCGTGAAAACATTCAGTACTTC.

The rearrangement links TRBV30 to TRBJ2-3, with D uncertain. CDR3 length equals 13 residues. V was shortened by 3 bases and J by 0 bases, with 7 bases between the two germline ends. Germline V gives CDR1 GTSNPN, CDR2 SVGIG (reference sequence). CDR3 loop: CAWRKTSTDTQYF. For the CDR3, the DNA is TGTGCCTGGAGGAAAACTAGCACAGATACGCAGTATTTT.

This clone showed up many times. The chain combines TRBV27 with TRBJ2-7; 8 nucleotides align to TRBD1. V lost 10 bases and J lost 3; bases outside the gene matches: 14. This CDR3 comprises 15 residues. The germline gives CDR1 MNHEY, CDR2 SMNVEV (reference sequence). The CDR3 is CANYYLPDRGYEQYF. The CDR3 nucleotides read TGTGCCAACTATTACCTCCCCGACAGGGGCTACGAGCAGTACTTC.

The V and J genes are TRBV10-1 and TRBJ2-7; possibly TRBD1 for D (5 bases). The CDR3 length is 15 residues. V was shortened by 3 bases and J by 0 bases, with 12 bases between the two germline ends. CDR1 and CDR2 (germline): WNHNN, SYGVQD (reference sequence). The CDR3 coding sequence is TGCGCCAGCAGTGAACGGACACCGAGCTCCTACGAGCAGTACTTC. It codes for CASSERTPSSYEQYF.

As DNA, the CDR3 is TGCAGCGTACGACTAGCGGGAGGGCGGGTGAACACCGGGGAGCTGTTTTTT. This codes for CSVRLAGGRVNTGELFF. The chain recombines TRBV29-1 with TRBJ2-2; TRBD2 aligns across 14 bases. The CDR3 consists of 17 residues. CDR1 is SQVTM, CDR2 ANQGSEA, per germline. J was trimmed by 1 base and V by 6 bases; bases with no gene match: 7.

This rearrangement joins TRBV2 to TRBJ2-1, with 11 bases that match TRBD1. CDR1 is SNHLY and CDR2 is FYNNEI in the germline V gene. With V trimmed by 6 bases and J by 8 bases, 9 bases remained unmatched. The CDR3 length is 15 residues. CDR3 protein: CASSLGGQGAYEQFF. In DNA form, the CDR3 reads TGTGCCAGCAGCCTGGGTGGACAGGGGGCATATGAGCAGTTCTTC.

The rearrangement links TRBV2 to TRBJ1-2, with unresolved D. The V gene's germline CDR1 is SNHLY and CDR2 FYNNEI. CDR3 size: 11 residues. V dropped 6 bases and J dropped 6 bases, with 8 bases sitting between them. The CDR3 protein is CASRPQDGYTF. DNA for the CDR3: TGTGCCAGCAGGCCCCAGGATGGCTACACCTTC.

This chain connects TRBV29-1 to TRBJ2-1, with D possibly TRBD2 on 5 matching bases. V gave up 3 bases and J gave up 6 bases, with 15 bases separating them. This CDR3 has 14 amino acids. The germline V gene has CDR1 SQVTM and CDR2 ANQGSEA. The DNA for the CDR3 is TGCAGCGTTGATAGGGTGGGAGTGGGCAATGAGCAGTTCTTC. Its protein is CSVDRVGVGNEQFF.

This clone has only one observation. CDR3 sequence (DNA): TGTGCCAGCAGTCCGACGGGACTGGAGGAGTATGGCTACACCTTC. Protein: CASSPTGLEEYGYTF. The V gene is TRBV6-6, the J gene TRBJ1-2; tentative D call: TRBD1 (5 bases). Trimming took 5 bases from V and 5 from J, leaving 18 bases between them. CDR3 size: 15 residues. Germline loops: CDR1 MNHNY, CDR2 SVGAGI (reference sequence).